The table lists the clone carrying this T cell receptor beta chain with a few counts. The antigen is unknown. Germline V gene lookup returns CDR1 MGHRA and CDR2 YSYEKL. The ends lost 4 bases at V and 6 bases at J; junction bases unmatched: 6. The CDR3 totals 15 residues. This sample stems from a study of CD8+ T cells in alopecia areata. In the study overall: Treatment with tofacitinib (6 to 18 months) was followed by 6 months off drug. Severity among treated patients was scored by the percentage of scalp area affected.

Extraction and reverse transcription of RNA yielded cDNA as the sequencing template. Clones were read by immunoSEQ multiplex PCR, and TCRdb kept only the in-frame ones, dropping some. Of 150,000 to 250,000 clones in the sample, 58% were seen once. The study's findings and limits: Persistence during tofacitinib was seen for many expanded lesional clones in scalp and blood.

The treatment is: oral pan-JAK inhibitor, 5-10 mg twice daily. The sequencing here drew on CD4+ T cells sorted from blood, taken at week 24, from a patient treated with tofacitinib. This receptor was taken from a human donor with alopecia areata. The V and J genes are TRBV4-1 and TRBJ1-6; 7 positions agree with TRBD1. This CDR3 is CASSPRDSVNSPLHF. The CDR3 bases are TGCGCCAGCAGCCCACGGGACAGCGTTAATTCACCCCTCCACTTT.